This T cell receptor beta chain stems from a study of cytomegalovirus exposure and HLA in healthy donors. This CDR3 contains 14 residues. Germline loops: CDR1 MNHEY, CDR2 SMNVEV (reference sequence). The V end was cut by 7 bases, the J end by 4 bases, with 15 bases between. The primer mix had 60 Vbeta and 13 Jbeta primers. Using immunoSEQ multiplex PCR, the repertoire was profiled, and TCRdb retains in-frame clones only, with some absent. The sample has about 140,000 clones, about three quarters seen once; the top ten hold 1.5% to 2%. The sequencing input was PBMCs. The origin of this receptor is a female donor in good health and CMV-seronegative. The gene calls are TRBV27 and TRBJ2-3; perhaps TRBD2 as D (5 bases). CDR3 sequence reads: CASTQRGSADTQYF. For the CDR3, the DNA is TGTGCCAGCACTCAAAGAGGTAGCGCAGATACGCAGTATTTT.